The clone carrying this TCR beta chain was seen ten or more times. Its matching antigen is unknown. The data derive from a study of T cells after yellow fever vaccination. The CDR3 has 14 residues. V was cut by 4 bases and J by 0 bases, with 7 bases left in between. In germline, CDR1 is SGHVS, CDR2 FNYEAQ. TCRdb recomputed calls from the 5' RACE reads with MiXCR, one row per CDR3 protein. Of 300,000 or so distinct CDR3 sequences detected, around 8.1% appear once; the ten largest clones hold 15% to 20%. Points from the study as a whole: Reappearance after the booster was seen for most primary-vaccination clones, at 96% CD4 and more than 80% CD8.

The rearrangement links TRBV7-6 to TRBJ1-3; no reliable D call. Sample: PBMCs, taken about 49 days after the first yellow fever vaccination. The sequence was obtained from a man aged 18 to 29 who received the YFV17D yellow fever vaccine. The CDR3 reads CASSSGVSGNTIYF. Written as DNA, the CDR3 is TGTGCCAGCAGCTCCGGGGTCTCTGGAAACACCATATATTTT.